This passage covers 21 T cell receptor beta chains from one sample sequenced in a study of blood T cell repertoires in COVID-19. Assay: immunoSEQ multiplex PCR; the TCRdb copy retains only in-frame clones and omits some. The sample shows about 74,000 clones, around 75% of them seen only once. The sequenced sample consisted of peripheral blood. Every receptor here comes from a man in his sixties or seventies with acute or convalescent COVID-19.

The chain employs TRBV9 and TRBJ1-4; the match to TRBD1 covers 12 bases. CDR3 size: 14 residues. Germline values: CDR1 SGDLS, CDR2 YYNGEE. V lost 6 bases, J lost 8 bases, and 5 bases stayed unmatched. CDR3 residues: CASKGQGAEEKLFF. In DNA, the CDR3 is TGTGCCAGCAAGGGACAGGGGGCCGAGGAAAAACTGTTTTTT.

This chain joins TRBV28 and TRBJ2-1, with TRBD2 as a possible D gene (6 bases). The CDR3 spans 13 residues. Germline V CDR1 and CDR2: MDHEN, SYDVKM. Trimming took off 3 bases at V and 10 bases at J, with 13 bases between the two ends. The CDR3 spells CASSLVGGDEQFF. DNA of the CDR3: TGTGCCAGCAGTTTGGTCGGGGGAGACGAGCAGTTCTTC.

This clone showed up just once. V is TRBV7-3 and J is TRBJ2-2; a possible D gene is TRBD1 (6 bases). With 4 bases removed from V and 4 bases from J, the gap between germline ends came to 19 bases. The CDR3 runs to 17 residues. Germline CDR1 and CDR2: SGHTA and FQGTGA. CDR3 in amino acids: CASSSITGRPSTGELFF. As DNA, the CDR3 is TGTGCCAGCAGCTCCATCACAGGGCGCCCGAGCACCGGGGAGCTGTTTTTT.

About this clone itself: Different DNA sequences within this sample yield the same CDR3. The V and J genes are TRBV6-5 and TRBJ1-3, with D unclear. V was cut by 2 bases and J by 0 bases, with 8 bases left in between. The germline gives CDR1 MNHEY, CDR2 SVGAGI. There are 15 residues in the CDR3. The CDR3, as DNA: TGTGCCAGCAGTTACGGGCCCCTCTCTGGAAACACCATATATTTT. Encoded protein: CASSYGPLSGNTIYF.

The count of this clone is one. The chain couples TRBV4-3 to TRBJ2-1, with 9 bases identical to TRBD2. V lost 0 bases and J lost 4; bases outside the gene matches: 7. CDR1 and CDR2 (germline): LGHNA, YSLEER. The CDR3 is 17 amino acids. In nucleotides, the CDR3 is TGCGCCAGCAGCCAAGACCTCCCTAGCGGGGCGTACAATGAGCAGTTCTTC. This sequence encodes CASSQDLPSGAYNEQFF.

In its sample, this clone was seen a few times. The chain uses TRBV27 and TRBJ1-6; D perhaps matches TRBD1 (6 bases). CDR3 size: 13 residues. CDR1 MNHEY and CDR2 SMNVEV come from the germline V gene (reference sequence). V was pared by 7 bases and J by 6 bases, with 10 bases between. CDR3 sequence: CASKEQGNSPLHF. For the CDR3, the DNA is TGTGCCAGCAAAGAACAGGGTAATTCACCCCTCCACTTT.

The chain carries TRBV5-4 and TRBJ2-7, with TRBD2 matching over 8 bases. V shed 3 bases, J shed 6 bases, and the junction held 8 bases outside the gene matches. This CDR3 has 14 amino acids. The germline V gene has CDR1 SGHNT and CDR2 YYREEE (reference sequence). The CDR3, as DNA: TGTGCCAGCAGCTCCCAGCGGGAGTTTAGCGAGCAGTACTTC. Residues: CASSSQREFSEQYF.

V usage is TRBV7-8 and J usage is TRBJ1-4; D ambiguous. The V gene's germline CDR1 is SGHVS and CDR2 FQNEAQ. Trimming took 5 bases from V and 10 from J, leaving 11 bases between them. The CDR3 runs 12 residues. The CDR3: CASSPVRGKLFF. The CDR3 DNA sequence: TGTGCCAGCAGCCCCGTACGGGGAAAACTGTTTTTT.

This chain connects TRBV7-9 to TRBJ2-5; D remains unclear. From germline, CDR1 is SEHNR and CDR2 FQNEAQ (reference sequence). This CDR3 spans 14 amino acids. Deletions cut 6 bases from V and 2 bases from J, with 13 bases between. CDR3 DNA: TGTGCCAGCAGTCTACTACCTACGCAAGAGACCCAGTACTTC. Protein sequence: CASSLLPTQETQYF.

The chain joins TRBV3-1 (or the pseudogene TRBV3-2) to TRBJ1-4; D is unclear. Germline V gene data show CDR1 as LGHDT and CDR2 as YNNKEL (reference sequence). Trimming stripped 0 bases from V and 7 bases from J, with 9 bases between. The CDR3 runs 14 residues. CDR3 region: CASSQDNRGEKLFF. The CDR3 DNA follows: TGTGCCAGCAGCCAAGATAATCGGGGTGAAAAACTGTTTTTT.

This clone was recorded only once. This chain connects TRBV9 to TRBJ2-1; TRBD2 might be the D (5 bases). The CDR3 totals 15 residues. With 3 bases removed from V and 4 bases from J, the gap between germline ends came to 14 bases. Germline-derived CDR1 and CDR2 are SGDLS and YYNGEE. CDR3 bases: TGTGCCAGCAGCGCTACTGATGGACTGTACAATGAGCAGTTCTTC. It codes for CASSATDGLYNEQFF.

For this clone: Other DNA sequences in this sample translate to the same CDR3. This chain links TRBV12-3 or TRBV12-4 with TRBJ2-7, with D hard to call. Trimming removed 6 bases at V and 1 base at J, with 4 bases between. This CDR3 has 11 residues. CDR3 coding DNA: TGTGCCAGCAGCCCATCCTACGAGCAGTACTTC. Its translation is CASSPSYEQYF.

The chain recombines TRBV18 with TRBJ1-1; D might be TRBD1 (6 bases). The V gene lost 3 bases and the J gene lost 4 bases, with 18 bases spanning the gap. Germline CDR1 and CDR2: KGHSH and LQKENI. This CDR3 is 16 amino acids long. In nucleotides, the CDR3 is TGTGCCAGCTCACCTCCTACCGCCCCCAGGGGCACTGAAGCTTTCTTT. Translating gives CASSPPTAPRGTEAFF.

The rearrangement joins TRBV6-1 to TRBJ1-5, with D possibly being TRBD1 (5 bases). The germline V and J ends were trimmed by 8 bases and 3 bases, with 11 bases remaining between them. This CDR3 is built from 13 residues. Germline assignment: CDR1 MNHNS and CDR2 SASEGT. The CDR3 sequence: CASHGRDNQPQHF. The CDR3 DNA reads TGTGCCAGCCATGGCAGGGACAATCAGCCCCAGCATTTT.

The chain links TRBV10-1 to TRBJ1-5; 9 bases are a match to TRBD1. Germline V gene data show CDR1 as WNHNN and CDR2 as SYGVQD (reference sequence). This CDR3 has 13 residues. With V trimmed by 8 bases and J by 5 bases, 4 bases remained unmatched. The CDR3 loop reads CASWTGAHQPQHF. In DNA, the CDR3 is TGCGCCAGCTGGACAGGGGCACATCAGCCCCAGCATTTT.

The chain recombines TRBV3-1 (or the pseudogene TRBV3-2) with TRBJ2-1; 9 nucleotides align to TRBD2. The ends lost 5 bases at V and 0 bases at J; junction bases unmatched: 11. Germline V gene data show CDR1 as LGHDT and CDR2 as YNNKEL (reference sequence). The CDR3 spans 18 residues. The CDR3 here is CASSGYAAGGTSYNEQFF. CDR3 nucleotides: TGTGCCAGCAGCGGGTACGCAGCGGGAGGCACCTCCTACAATGAGCAGTTCTTC.

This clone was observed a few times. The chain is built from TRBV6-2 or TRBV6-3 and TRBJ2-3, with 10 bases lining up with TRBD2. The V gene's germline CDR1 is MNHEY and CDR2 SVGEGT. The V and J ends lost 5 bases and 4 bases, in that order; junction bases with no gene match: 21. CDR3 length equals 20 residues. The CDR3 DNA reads TGTGCCAGCAGTCCGCCAAGGACGGCGGGACTAGCGTTAGGGCCAGATACGCAGTATTTT. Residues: CASSPPRTAGLALGPDTQYF.

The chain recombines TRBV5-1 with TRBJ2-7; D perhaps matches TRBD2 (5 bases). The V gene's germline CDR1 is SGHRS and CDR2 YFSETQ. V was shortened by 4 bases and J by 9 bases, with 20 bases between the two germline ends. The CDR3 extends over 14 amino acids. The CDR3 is CASSTGSDPAGQYF. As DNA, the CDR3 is TGCGCCAGCAGCACCGGGTCGGACCCCGCGGGGCAGTACTTC.

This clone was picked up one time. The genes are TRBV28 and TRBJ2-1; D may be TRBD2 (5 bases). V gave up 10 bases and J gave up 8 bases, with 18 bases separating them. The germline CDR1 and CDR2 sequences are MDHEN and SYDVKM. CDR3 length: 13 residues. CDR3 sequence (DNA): TGTGCCAACAGACGGGGTGGTGGGGATGAGCAGTTCTTC. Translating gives CANRRGGGDEQFF.

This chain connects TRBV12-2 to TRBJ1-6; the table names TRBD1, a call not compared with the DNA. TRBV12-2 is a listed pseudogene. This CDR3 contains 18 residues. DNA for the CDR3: TGTGCAAGTCGCTACCCGGGACAGATCAGCTCCTATAATTCACCCCTCCACTTT. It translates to CASRYPGQISSYNSPLHF.

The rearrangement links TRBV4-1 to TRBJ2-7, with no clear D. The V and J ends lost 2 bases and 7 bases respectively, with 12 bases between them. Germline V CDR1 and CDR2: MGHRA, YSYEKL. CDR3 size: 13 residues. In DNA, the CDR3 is TGCGCCAGCAGCCAACCTCTTACCGGGGAGCAGTACTTC. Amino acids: CASSQPLTGEQYF.